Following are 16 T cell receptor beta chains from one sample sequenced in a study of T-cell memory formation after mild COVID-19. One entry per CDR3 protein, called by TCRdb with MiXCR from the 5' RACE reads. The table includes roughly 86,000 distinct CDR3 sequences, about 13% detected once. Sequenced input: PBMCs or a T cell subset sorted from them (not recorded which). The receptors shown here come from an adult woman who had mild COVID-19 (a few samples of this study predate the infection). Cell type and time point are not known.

DNA for the CDR3: TGTGCCAGCAGCCAAGATGAAGGGACCTACGAGCAGTACTTC. Translation gives CASSQDEGTYEQYF. The genes are TRBV3-1 and TRBJ2-7; no definite D call. The CDR3 is 14 amino acids. The V and J ends lost 0 bases and 2 bases respectively, with 8 bases between them. Germline V lookup: CDR1 LGHDT, CDR2 YNNKEL (reference sequence).

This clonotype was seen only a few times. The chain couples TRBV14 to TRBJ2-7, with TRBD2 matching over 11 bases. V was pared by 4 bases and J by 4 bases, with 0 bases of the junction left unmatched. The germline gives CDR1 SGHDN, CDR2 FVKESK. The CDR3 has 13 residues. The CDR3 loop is CASSPSGRYEQYF. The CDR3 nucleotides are TGTGCCAGCAGCCCTAGCGGGAGGTACGAGCAGTACTTC.

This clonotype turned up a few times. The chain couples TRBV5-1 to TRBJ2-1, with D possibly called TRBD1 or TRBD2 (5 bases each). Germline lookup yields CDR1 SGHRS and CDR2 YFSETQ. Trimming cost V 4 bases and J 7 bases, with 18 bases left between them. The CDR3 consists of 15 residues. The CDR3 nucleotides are TGCGCCAGCAGCGCCAAGGGTGGGGGTTTTAATGAGCAGTTCTTC. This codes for CASSAKGGGFNEQFF.

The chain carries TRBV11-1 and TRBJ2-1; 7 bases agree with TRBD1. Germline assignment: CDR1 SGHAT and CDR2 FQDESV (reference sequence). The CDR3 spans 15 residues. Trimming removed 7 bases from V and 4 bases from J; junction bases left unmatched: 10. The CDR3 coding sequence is TGTGCCAGCACCGCCAGGGGGTCCCCTTACAATGAGCAGTTCTTC. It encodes CASTARGSPYNEQFF.

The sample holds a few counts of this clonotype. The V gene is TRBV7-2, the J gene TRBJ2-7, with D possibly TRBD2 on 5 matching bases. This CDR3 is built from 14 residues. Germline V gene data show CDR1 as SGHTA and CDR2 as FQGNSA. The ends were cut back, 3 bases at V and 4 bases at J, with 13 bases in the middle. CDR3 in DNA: TGTGCCAGCAGCTTGAGAAACCCGGGGTACGAGCAGTACTTC. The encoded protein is CASSLRNPGYEQYF. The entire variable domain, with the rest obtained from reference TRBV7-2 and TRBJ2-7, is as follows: GAGVSQSPSNKVTEKGKDVELRCDPISGHTALYWYRQSLGQGLEFLIYFQGNSAPDKSGLPSDRFSAERTGGSVSTLTIQRTQQEDSAVYLCASSLRNPGYEQYFGPGTRLTVT.

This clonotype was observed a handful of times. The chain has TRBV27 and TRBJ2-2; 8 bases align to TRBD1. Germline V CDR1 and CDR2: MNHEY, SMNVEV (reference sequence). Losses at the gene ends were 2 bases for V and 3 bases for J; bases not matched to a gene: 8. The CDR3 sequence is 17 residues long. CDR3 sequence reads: CASSLTDRGGHTGELFF. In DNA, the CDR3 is TGTGCCAGCAGTTTAACCGACAGGGGAGGTCACACCGGGGAGCTGTTTTTT.

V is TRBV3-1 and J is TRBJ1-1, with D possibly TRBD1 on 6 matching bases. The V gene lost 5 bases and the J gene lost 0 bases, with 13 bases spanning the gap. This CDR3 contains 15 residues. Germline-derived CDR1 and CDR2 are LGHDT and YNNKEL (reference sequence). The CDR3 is CASSSTQGVNTEAFF. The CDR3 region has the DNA TGTGCCAGCAGCTCTACACAGGGAGTGAACACTGAAGCTTTCTTT. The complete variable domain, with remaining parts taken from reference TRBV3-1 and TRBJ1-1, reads DTAVSQTPKYLVTQMGNDKSIKCEQNLGHDTMYWYKQDSKKFLKIMFSYNNKELIINETVPNRFSPKSPDKAHLNLHINSLELGDSAVYFCASSSTQGVNTEAFFGQGTRLTVV.

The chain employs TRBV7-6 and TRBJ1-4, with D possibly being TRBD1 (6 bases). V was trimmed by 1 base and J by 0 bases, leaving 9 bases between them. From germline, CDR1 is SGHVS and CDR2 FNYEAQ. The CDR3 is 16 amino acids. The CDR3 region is CASSLEGEATNEKLFF. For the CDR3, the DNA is TGTGCCAGCAGCTTAGAGGGGGAAGCAACTAATGAAAAACTGTTTTTT.

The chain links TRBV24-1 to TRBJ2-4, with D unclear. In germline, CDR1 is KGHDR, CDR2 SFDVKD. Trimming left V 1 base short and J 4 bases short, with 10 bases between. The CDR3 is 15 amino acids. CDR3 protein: CATSDFWGRKNIQYF. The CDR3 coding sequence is TGTGCCACCAGTGATTTTTGGGGTAGGAAAAACATTCAGTACTTC.

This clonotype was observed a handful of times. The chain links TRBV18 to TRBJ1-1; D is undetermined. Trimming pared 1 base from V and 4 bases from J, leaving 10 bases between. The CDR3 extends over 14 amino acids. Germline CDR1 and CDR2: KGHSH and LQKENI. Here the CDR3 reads CASSPLGVTTEAFF. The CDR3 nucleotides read TGTGCCAGCTCACCACTAGGAGTAACCACTGAAGCTTTCTTT.

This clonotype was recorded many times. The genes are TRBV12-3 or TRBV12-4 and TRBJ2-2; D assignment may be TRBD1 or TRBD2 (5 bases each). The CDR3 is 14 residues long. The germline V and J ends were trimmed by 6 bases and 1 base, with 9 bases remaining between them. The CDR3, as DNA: TGTGCCAGCAGGGGGACGGTGAACACCGGGGAGCTGTTTTTT. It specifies CASRGTVNTGELFF.

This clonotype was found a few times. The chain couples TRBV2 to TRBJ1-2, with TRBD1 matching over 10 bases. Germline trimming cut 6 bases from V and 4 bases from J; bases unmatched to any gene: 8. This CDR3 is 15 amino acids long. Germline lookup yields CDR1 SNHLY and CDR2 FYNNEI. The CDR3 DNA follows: TGTGCCAGCAGAACCGGGACAGGGGTTGGCTATGGCTACACCTTC. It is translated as CASRTGTGVGYGYTF.

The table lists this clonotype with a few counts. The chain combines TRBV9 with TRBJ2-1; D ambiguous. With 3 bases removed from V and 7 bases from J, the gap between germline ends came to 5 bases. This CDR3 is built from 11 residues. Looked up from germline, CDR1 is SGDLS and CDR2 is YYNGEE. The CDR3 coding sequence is TGTGCCAGCAGCGACAGTAATGAGCAGTTCTTC. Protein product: CASSDSNEQFF.

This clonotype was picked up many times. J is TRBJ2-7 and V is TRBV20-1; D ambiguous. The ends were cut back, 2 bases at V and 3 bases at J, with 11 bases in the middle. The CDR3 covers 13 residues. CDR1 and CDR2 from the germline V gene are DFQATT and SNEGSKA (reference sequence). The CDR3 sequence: CSARKGNFYEQYF. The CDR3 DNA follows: TGCAGTGCTAGAAAGGGTAATTTCTACGAGCAGTACTTC.

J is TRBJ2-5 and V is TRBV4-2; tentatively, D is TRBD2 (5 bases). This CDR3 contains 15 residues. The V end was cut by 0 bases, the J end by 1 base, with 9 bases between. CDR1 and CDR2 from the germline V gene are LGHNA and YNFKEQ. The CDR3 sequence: CASSQDPSGQETQYF. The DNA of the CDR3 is TGTGCCAGCAGCCAAGATCCGAGCGGCCAAGAGACCCAGTACTTC.

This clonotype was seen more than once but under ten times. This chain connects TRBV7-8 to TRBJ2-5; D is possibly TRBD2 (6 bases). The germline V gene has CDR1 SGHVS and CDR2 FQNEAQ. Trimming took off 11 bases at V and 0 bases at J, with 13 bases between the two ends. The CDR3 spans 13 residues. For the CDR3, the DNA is TGTGCCTCCAGTCCTAGCGACCAAGAGACCCAGTACTTC. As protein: CASSPSDQETQYF.